This entry is about one TCR beta chain. Its antigen is currently unknown. Second-dose groups at about 4 or about 12 weeks were pooled. The data stem from a study of T cell responses to AZD1222 COVID-19 vaccine. The germline gives CDR1 SGHTA, CDR2 FQGNSA. CDR3 length: 15 residues. V was trimmed by 2 bases and J by 4 bases, leaving 15 bases between them. Sequenced by immunoSEQ multiplex PCR; TCRdb stores in-frame clones only, minus some. The sample consists of tens of thousands of clones, around three quarters of them appearing once. General observations from the study: Repertoires were sampled only after the peak T cell response. Clonal diversity was possibly underestimated, and the donors were mostly white British, with more females. Increased Spike-specific TCR breadth and depth were observed after two AZD1222 doses.

Sequenced material: peripheral blood, taken 28 days after the second AZD1222 dose. The receptor comes from an adult who received the AZD1222 COVID-19 vaccine. The chain carries TRBV7-2 and TRBJ2-7, with D unresolved. CDR3 amino acids: CASSLQLVAGYEQYF. CDR3 nucleotide sequence: TGTGCCAGCAGCTTACAACTGGTAGCCGGGTACGAGCAGTACTTC.